This TCR beta chain was sequenced for a study of T cell responses to AZD1222 COVID-19 vaccine. In regard to this clone: Antigen unknown.

The CDR3 has 15 amino acids. The germline V gene encodes CDR1 SGDLS and CDR2 YYNGEE. J was trimmed by 3 bases and V by 0 bases; bases with no gene match: 4. The protocol was immunoSEQ multiplex PCR, while the TCRdb copy is restricted to in-frame clones and leaves out a portion. The sample includes about 180,000 clones, around 90% of them seen just once. Broader study findings: Spike as a whole was targeted by vaccine-associated CD4 TCRs, dominant at 160-218 and 743-854.

This chain links TRBV9 with TRBJ2-3, with TRBD2 matching over 7 bases. The receptor was derived from an adult in good health. This sample comprised peripheral blood, obtained on day 0 of AZD1222 vaccination. DNA of the CDR3: TGTGCCAGCAGCGTAGACGCGGGAGTGACAGATACGCAGTATTTT. The encoded protein is CASSVDAGVTDTQYF.